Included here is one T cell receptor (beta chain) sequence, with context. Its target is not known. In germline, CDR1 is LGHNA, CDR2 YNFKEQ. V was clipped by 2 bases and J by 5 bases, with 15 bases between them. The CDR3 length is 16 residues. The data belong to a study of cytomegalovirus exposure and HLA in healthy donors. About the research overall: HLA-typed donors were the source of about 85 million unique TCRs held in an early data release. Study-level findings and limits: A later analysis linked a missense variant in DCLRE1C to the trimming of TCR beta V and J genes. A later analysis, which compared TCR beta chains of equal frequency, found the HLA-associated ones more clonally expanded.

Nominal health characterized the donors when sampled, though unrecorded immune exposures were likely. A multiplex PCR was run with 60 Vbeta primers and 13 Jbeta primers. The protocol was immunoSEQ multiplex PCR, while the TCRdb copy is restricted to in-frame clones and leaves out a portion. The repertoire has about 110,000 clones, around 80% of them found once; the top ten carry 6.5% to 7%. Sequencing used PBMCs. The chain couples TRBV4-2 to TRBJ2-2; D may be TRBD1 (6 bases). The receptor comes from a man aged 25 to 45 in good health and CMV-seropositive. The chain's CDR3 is CASSQPSGAATGELFF. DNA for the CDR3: TGTGCCAGCAGCCAACCTTCAGGGGCTGCAACCGGGGAGCTGTTTTTT.